This T cell receptor beta chain was identified in a study of CD8+CD57+ T cells in acquired aplastic anemia. Turning to this clonotype: Its target is not known.

TCR beta VDJ and CDR3 profiling used genomic DNA as template. One entry per CDR3 protein results from TCRdb running MiXCR on the reads. The table has about 140,000 distinct CDR3 sequences, around two fifths seen once. The CDR3 contains 15 residues. The germline V and J ends were trimmed by 5 bases and 4 bases, with 17 bases remaining between them. CDR1 is MGHDK, CDR2 SYGVNS, per germline. Whole-study findings and limits: Comparison of patients with controls identified about 27 shared CD8+ CDR3 sequences.

This receptor was taken from a human donor in good health, serving as a control. V and J are TRBV25-1 and TRBJ1-2; D is uncertain. The specimen was sorted CD4+, CD8+, or CD8+CD57+ T cells (not recorded which) from PBMCs. The CDR3 protein is CASSPAELHLYGYTF. The CDR3 DNA is TGTGCCAGCAGTCCCGCCGAACTCCACCTCTATGGCTACACCTTC.